The clone carrying this TCR beta chain was seen more than once but under ten times. Its antigen remains unknown. Germline loops: CDR1 MNHEY, CDR2 SVGAGI. Trimming stripped 5 bases from V and 5 bases from J, with 9 bases between. The CDR3 loop spans 12 amino acids. This record belongs to a study of blood T cells in healthy people across ages. About the research overall: Researchers report that template switching captured about one barcoded beta molecule per two T cells.

Through a sample-barcoded 5' primer and a J-beta primer mix, a second PCR was run for 7 to 11 cycles. TCRdb ran MiXCR on the 5' RACE reads and lists one entry per CDR3 protein. The sample has approximately 800,000 distinct CDR3 sequences; more than 20% are singletons. Broader study findings: Higher diversity, along with more naive CD4+ cells, distinguished long-lived donors from aged donors.

These same data were also listed under a study on T cells of mothers and their children. In that study: Material was donated by three healthy Caucasian mothers and their six children. Each 15 ul cDNA reaction used roughly 1.4 ug RNA; all RNA was used.

This clonotype originated in a boy younger than 18 in good health. The rearrangement joins TRBV6-5 to TRBJ1-1; no clear D gene. The specimen was blood. For the CDR3, the DNA is TGTGCCAGCAGTGGGCTAAGGACTGAAGCTTTCTTT. The encoded protein is CASSGLRTEAFF.